These 17 T cell receptor beta chains came from one sample sequenced in a study of T cell repertoires in ileal Crohn's disease. TCRdb keeps only in-frame clones here, not all; method: immunoSEQ multiplex PCR. The table lists approximately 5,100 clones, about 85% of them singletons. Material for sequencing was ileal tissue. The origin of the receptors is an adult with Crohn's disease.

The chain joins TRBV5-6 to TRBJ2-3, with 16 positions matching TRBD2. The CDR3 covers 18 residues. CDR1 is SGHDT and CDR2 is YYEEEE in the germline V gene. V was pared by 5 bases and J by 4 bases, with 10 bases of the junction left unmatched. The CDR3 protein is CASRATGTSGGASDTQYF. The CDR3 nucleotides read TGTGCCAGCAGGGCGACCGGGACTAGCGGGGGGGCGTCAGATACGCAGTATTTT.

CDR3 nucleotide sequence: TGTGCCAGCAGCCAAGATCTATACCCAGGGGCTGAAGCTTTCTTT. This sequence encodes CASSQDLYPGAEAFF. This rearrangement joins TRBV4-2 to TRBJ1-1; D may be TRBD1 (6 bases). V lost 0 bases and J 6 bases, leaving 14 bases between the germline ends. Germline values: CDR1 LGHNA, CDR2 YNFKEQ. The CDR3 has 15 amino acids.

The rearrangement joins TRBV7-8 to TRBJ2-4; unclear D gene. V dropped 5 bases and J dropped 3 bases, with 8 bases sitting between them. The CDR3 contains 13 residues. Germline-derived CDR1 and CDR2 are SGHVS and FQNEAQ. The CDR3 spells CASSLPGKNIQYF. CDR3 coding DNA: TGTGCCAGCAGCCTACCCGGCAAAAACATTCAGTACTTC. Full variable domain (rest looked up from reference TRBV7-8 and TRBJ2-4): GAGVSQSPRYKVAKRGQDVALRCDPISGHVSLFWYQQALGQGPEFLTYFQNEAQLDKSGLPSDRFFAERPEGSVSTLKIQRTQQEDSAVYLCASSLPGKNIQYFGAGTRLSVL.

The rearrangement uses TRBV9 and TRBJ1-5; D is possibly TRBD1 (5 bases). Germline V gene data show CDR1 as SGDLS and CDR2 as YYNGEE. Trimming left V 3 bases short and J 5 bases short, with 15 bases between. The CDR3 spans 15 residues. CDR3 residues: CASSASGAGDQPQHF. The CDR3 region has the DNA TGTGCCAGCAGCGCCAGTGGGGCTGGAGATCAGCCCCAGCATTTT.

The rearrangement joins TRBV18 to TRBJ2-7; 9 bases match TRBD1. J was trimmed by 7 bases and V by 6 bases; bases with no gene match: 10. The germline CDR1 and CDR2 sequences are KGHSH and LQKENI. The CDR3 extends over 14 amino acids. The CDR3 bases are TGTGCCAGCTCCGCGACAGGGGGGCAGTGGGAGCAGTACTTC. Protein: CASSATGGQWEQYF.

This CDR3 is CASSPRGTGTGNTIYF. Here the CDR3 DNA reads TGTGCCAGCTCACCCAGGGGTACTGGAACTGGAAACACCATATATTTT. The J gene is TRBJ1-3, the V gene TRBV18, with D perhaps matching TRBD1 (6 bases). Per the germline V gene, CDR1 is KGHSH and CDR2 is LQKENI. With 3 bases removed from V and 2 bases from J, the gap between germline ends came to 14 bases. The CDR3 contains 16 residues. Drawing the rest from reference TRBV18 and TRBJ1-3, the complete variable domain is NAGVMQNPRHLVRRRGQEARLRCSPMKGHSHVYWYRQLPEEGLKFMVYLQKENIIDESGMPKERFSAEFPKEGPSILRIQQVVRGDSAAYFCASSPRGTGTGNTIYFGEGSWLTVV.

The genes are TRBV11-2 and TRBJ2-7, with TRBD1 matching over 11 bases. Germline CDR1 is SGHAT and CDR2 is FQNNGV. After removal of 0 bases from V and 4 bases from J, the junction contained 5 bases not matched to a gene. The CDR3 runs to 16 residues. The CDR3 is CASSLDLDRGLYEQYF. CDR3 in DNA: TGTGCCAGCAGCTTAGATTTGGACAGGGGGCTGTACGAGCAGTACTTC.

The rearrangement joins TRBV9 to TRBJ1-2, with D possibly TRBD1 on 5 matching bases. Germline V gene data show CDR1 as SGDLS and CDR2 as YYNGEE. V was cut by 3 bases and J by 6 bases, with 12 bases left in between. CDR3 length equals 13 residues. The CDR3 sequence: CASSGREFHGYTF. The CDR3 DNA is TGTGCCAGCAGCGGCAGGGAATTTCATGGCTACACCTTC.

The chain couples TRBV18 to TRBJ1-1; 7 bases are a match to TRBD1. J gave up 5 bases and V 5 bases, and 8 bases lay outside the gene matches. Germline CDR1 reads KGHSH; CDR2 reads LQKENI. This CDR3 contains 14 residues. In DNA form, the CDR3 reads TGTGCCAGCTCAGAAAGGGGGCTGGGGACTGAAGCTTTCTTT. Its translation is CASSERGLGTEAFF.

The V gene is TRBV19, the J gene TRBJ2-3; 11 bases agree with TRBD2. This CDR3 comprises 16 residues. The V and J ends lost 3 bases and 2 bases, in that order; junction bases with no gene match: 4. Germline assignment: CDR1 LNHDA and CDR2 SQIVND (reference sequence). The CDR3 loop reads CASSMASGGTTDTQYF. CDR3 DNA sequence: TGTGCCAGTAGTATGGCTAGCGGGGGGACCACAGATACGCAGTATTTT.

V is TRBV18 and J is TRBJ1-6; 7 bases map to TRBD1. The V segment lost 6 bases and the J segment 8 bases; nucleotides outside the gene matches: 7. The CDR3 contains 14 residues. Germline V gene sequence: CDR1 KGHSH, CDR2 LQKENI. CDR3 DNA sequence: TGTGCCAGCTCCCGACAGGGAAAGGATTCACCCCTCCACTTT. Its translation is CASSRQGKDSPLHF.

The chain recombines TRBV6-4 with TRBJ1-3; D unresolved. The CDR3 spans 15 residues. V was cut by 4 bases and J by 2 bases, with 12 bases left in between. Germline CDR1 MRHNA, CDR2 SNTAGT. CDR3 nucleotide sequence: TGTGCCAGCAGTGGAGGCAGGACTGCTGGAAACACCATATATTTT. Translated: CASSGGRTAGNTIYF.

The chain recombines TRBV28 with TRBJ1-1, with 7 bases identical to TRBD1. Germline V lookup: CDR1 MDHEN, CDR2 SYDVKM. The CDR3 contains 14 residues. The J segment lost 7 bases and the V segment lost 6 bases, leaving 11 bases of the junction unmatched. CDR3 DNA: TGTGCCAGCAGGGAGGGGGCGCATATGAGTGAAGCTTTCTTT. Protein: CASREGAHMSEAFF. Based on the CDR3 plus reference TRBV28 and TRBJ1-1, the full variable domain is DVKVTQSSRYLVKRTGEKVFLECVQDMDHENMFWYRQDPGLGLRLIYFSYDVKMKEKGDIPEGYSVSREKKERFSLILESASTNQTSMYLCASREGAHMSEAFFGQGTRLTVV.

This chain connects TRBV21-1 to TRBJ2-5; the DNA was not compared with TRBD2, the D call given in the table. TRBV21-1 constitutes a pseudogene. This CDR3 comprises 15 residues. CDR3 DNA sequence: TGTGCCAGCAACAGAGGGACTAGCAGACAAGAGACCCAGTACTTC. Encoded protein: CASNRGTSRQETQYF.

V is TRBV5-6 and J is TRBJ2-2, with TRBD1 identical over 8 bases. From germline, CDR1 is SGHDT and CDR2 YYEEEE. This CDR3 is 15 amino acids long. V lost 2 bases to trimming and J lost 1 base; unmatched junction nucleotides: 1. In DNA form, the CDR3 reads TGTGCCAGCAGCTTTGACAGGGGGAACACCGGGGAGCTGTTTTTT. It specifies CASSFDRGNTGELFF.

The CDR3 here is CASSVGGGDTEAFF. The CDR3 DNA follows: TGTGCCAGCAGTGTCGGGGGTGGGGACACTGAAGCTTTCTTT. The chain uses TRBV2 and TRBJ1-1; tentative D call: TRBD1 (5 bases). Deletions cut 4 bases from V and 3 bases from J, with 12 bases between. Germline values: CDR1 SNHLY, CDR2 FYNNEI. The CDR3 has 14 residues.

The V and J genes are TRBV11-1 and TRBJ2-1, with 11 bases that match TRBD2. The germline V gene encodes CDR1 SGHAT and CDR2 FQDESV (reference sequence). The CDR3 is 15 residues long. Losses at the gene ends were 6 bases for V and 4 bases for J; bases not matched to a gene: 5. The CDR3 coding sequence is TGTGCCAGCAGTTTTAGCGGGGGGGAGTACAATGAGCAGTTCTTC. It is translated as CASSFSGGEYNEQFF.